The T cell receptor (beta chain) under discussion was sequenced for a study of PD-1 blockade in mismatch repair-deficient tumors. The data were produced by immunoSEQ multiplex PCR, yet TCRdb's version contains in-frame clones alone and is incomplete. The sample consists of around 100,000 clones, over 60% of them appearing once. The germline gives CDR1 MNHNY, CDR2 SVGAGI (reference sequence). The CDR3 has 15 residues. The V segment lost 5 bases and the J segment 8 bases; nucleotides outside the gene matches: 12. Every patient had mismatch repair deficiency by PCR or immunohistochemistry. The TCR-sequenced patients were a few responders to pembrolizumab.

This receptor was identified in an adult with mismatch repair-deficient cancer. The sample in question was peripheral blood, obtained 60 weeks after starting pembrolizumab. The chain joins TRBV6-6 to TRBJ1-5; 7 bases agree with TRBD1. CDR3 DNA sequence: TGTGCCAGCAGTACCCCACCGGGACAGAGGAAGCCCCAGCATTTT. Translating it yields CASSTPPGQRKPQHF.